These 16 T cell receptor beta chains share one sample of origin, sequenced in a study of T-cell memory formation after mild COVID-19. TCRdb re-derived calls from the 5' RACE reads in MiXCR, one entry per CDR3 protein. The sample carries approximately 150,000 distinct CDR3 sequences, 6% to 7% recorded once. The sequenced material came from PBMCs or a T cell subset sorted from them (not recorded which). The receptors here all came from an adult woman who had mild COVID-19 (a few samples of this study predate the infection). Cell type and time point are not known.

The sample holds many counts of this clonotype. CDR3 DNA sequence: TGCGCCAGCAGCCCCCAGCCGGGGGCCCAAGAGACCCAGTACTTC. This codes for CASSPQPGAQETQYF. J is TRBJ2-5 and V is TRBV5-1; TRBD1 or TRBD2 may be the D gene (6 bases each). The V end lost 4 bases, the J end lost 1 base, and 14 bases lay between the germline ends. The CDR3 is made up of 15 amino acids. Looked up from germline, CDR1 is SGHRS and CDR2 is YFSETQ.

V is TRBV20-1 and J is TRBJ1-3; D not certain. Trimming removed 8 bases from V and 4 bases from J, with 12 bases in between. This CDR3 is built from 12 residues. Germline CDR1 reads DFQATT; CDR2 reads SNEGSKA (reference sequence). CDR3 sequence reads: CSTIKDGNTIYF. The CDR3, as DNA: TGCAGTACTATAAAGGACGGAAACACCATATATTTT.

Many counts were recorded for this clonotype. The rearrangement joins TRBV12-3 or TRBV12-4 to TRBJ2-1; D may be TRBD1 or TRBD2 (6 bases each). V lost 5 bases to trimming and J lost 3 bases, with 14 bases between them. There are 15 residues in the CDR3. The CDR3 here is CASSRGPGDYNEQFF. In nucleotides, the CDR3 is TGTGCCAGCAGTCGGGGGCCGGGGGACTACAATGAGCAGTTCTTC.

This clonotype was counted many times. The chain has TRBV7-9 and TRBJ2-3; 8 positions agree with TRBD2. Germline V gene sequence: CDR1 SEHNR, CDR2 FQNEAQ (reference sequence). This CDR3 is built from 15 residues. With V trimmed by 1 base and J by 4 bases, 4 bases remained unmatched. CDR3 sequence: CASSLGGLVADTQYF. As DNA, the CDR3 is TGTGCCAGCAGCTTAGGGGGACTAGTGGCAGATACGCAGTATTTT.

This clonotype was seen repeatedly, ten times or more. The rearrangement uses TRBV7-9 and TRBJ2-2, with D unclear. There are 14 residues in the CDR3. Germline CDR1 and CDR2: SEHNR and FQNEAQ (reference sequence). V was pared by 2 bases and J by 7 bases, with 11 bases between. CDR3 nucleotides: TGTGCCAGCAGCTTATACGAACTCGGCGGGGAGCTGTTTTTT. Protein sequence: CASSLYELGGELFF.

This clonotype was observed at least ten times. The gene calls are TRBV20-1 and TRBJ2-3; 11 bases are shared with TRBD2. CDR3 length: 18 residues. Germline values: CDR1 DFQATT, CDR2 SNEGSKA (reference sequence). V shed 6 bases, J shed 0 bases, and the junction held 14 bases outside the gene matches. For the CDR3, the DNA is TGCAGTGCCCTCGCGTCTAGCGGGGGGAGAGCTAGCACAGATACGCAGTATTTT. Protein: CSALASSGGRASTDTQYF.

This clonotype appeared many times. V is TRBV5-1 and J is TRBJ2-7; D perhaps matches TRBD1 (6 bases). Germline loops: CDR1 SGHRS, CDR2 YFSETQ. Trimming shortened V by 0 bases and J by 2 bases, and 9 bases separated the two germline ends. The CDR3 runs to 14 residues. CDR3 sequence: CASSLAGTTYEQYF. As DNA, the CDR3 is TGCGCCAGCAGCTTGGCCGGGACAACCTACGAGCAGTACTTC.

As for this clonotype: This may stem from a read error, because a much larger clone lies one nucleotide away. The chain is built from TRBV5-1 and TRBJ2-5; D is uncertain. The CDR3 extends over 13 amino acids. With 4 bases removed from V and 4 bases from J, the gap between germline ends came to 11 bases. The germline gives CDR1 SGHRS, CDR2 YFSETQ. For the CDR3, the DNA is TGCGCCAGCAGCACCAGACCGCCAGAGACCCAGTACTTC. Translating gives CASSTRPPETQYF. Looking up the rest from reference TRBV5-1 and TRBJ2-5 gives the full variable domain: KAGVTQTPRYLIKTRGQQVTLSCSPISGHRSVSWYQQTPGQGLQFLFEYFSETQRNKGNFPGRFSGRQFSNSRSEMNVSTLELGDSALYLCASSTRPPETQYFGPGTRLLVL.

This sequence joins TRBV5-1 and TRBJ1-1, with 8 bases lining up with TRBD1. The germline V gene encodes CDR1 SGHRS and CDR2 YFSETQ. The CDR3 is 13 residues long. The junction had 4 bases not matched to a gene; V was cut back by 5 bases and J by 4 bases. The DNA for the CDR3 is TGCGCCAGCAGATCTGGGACAGGCACTGAAGCTTTCTTT. Its protein product is CASRSGTGTEAFF.

The chain employs TRBV7-8 and TRBJ1-5; D is perhaps TRBD1 (6 bases). The CDR3 is 17 amino acids. V shed 0 bases and J shed 6 bases, with 18 bases lying between them. The germline V gene encodes CDR1 SGHVS and CDR2 FQNEAQ. CDR3: CASSLARVQGGGQPQHF. In DNA, the CDR3 is TGTGCCAGCAGCTTAGCGCGGGTCCAGGGAGGGGGTCAGCCCCAGCATTTT.

The rearrangement links TRBV5-1 to TRBJ1-1, with TRBD1 identical over 7 bases. The germline CDR1 and CDR2 sequences are SGHRS and YFSETQ. V was clipped by 0 bases and J by 5 bases; unmatched bases: 4. This CDR3 comprises 14 residues. CDR3 residues: CASSLGTRGTEAFF. CDR3 nucleotides: TGCGCCAGCAGCTTGGGTACCAGGGGGACTGAAGCTTTCTTT.

This clonotype was seen ten or more times. The chain uses TRBV12-3 or TRBV12-4 and TRBJ2-2; 7 bases are a match to TRBD1. Trimming cost V 6 bases and J 0 bases; bases outside gene matches: 4. The CDR3 spans 15 residues. CDR3 amino acids: CASSLGTANTGELFF. The CDR3 region has the DNA TGTGCCAGCAGCCTCGGGACAGCGAACACCGGGGAGCTGTTTTTT.

This clonotype was seen many times. The V gene is TRBV12-3 or TRBV12-4, the J gene TRBJ1-2, with D perhaps TRBD1 (6 bases). The CDR3 has 14 amino acids. V was trimmed by 5 bases and J by 2 bases, leaving 12 bases between them. The CDR3 coding sequence is TGTGCCAGCAGTCACAGGGTTCCGAACTATGGCTACACCTTC. This translates into CASSHRVPNYGYTF.

This clonotype was observed a few times. Germline and junction disagree at one end, which may indicate a read error. The rearrangement links TRBV28 to TRBJ2-7; perhaps TRBD1 as D (6 bases). Germline V gene data show CDR1 as MDHEN and CDR2 as SYDVKM. The CDR3 is made up of 14 amino acids. DNA for the CDR3: TGTGCCAGCATTTTAGGGGGAACCTCCTACGAGCAGTACTTC. This gives the protein CASILGGTSYEQYF.

This clonotype was counted ten times or more. The chain uses TRBV4-3 and TRBJ2-7, with 7 bases aligning to TRBD1. There are 14 residues in the CDR3. V was pared by 4 bases and J by 3 bases, with 6 bases of the junction left unmatched. The germline V gene encodes CDR1 LGHNA and CDR2 YSLEER. The DNA for the CDR3 is TGCGCCAGCAGCCCCTTCACAGGGGACTACGAGCAGTACTTC. This encodes CASSPFTGDYEQYF.

The chain couples TRBV28 to TRBJ2-5; TRBD2 is a possible D gene (5 bases). The CDR3 extends over 14 amino acids. V was clipped by 3 bases and J by 4 bases, with 12 bases between them. The V gene's germline CDR1 is MDHEN and CDR2 SYDVKM. The CDR3 sequence: CASSFEGIRETQYF. CDR3 coding DNA: TGTGCCAGCAGTTTTGAGGGAATACGAGAGACCCAGTACTTC. Complete variable domain (other parts from reference TRBV28 and TRBJ2-5): DVKVTQSSRYLVKRTGEKVFLECVQDMDHENMFWYRQDPGLGLRLIYFSYDVKMKEKGDIPEGYSVSREKKERFSLILESASTNQTSMYLCASSFEGIRETQYFGPGTRLLVL.